Shown below are 28 T cell receptor beta chains from a single sample sequenced in a study of T-cell reconstitution after alpha-beta-depleted transplantation in children. Unique molecular identifiers were used in preparing the TCRbeta library. MiXCR was run by TCRdb on the PCR reads, yielding one entry per CDR3 protein. This table has some 200,000 distinct CDR3 sequences, 9.7% appearing once. The sequences come from PBMCs from the stem cell graft donor, collected from the stem cell graft. The receptors were gathered from a human donor who donated a stem cell graft to a child with SCID.

This clonotype was detected only a few times. Given a much more abundant clone one base away, this may be a read error. Because the CDR3's place on the DNA is in doubt, the DNA is left out and the CDR3 is given as listed by TCRdb. The CDR3 loop is CASSLVGQGTGDTF. The chain has TRBV12-3 or TRBV12-4 and TRBJ1-2; the D call in the table, TRBD1, was not verified against the DNA. The CDR3 length is 14 residues, termini included.

This clonotype was picked up many times. The genes are TRBV7-2 and TRBJ1-1; TRBD1 is a possible D gene (5 bases). Per germline, CDR1 SGHTA and CDR2 FQGNSA. The ends were cut back, 5 bases at V and 5 bases at J, with 21 bases in the middle. The CDR3 has 16 residues. The CDR3 spells CASSPAGLGGWTEAFF. The CDR3 coding sequence is TGTGCCAGCAGCCCCGCTGGGTTGGGGGGTTGGACTGAAGCTTTCTTT.

V and J are TRBV5-1 and TRBJ1-3, with no clear D. Trimming cost V 0 bases and J 1 base, with 14 bases left between them. CDR1 and CDR2 (germline): SGHRS, YFSETQ. The CDR3 covers 17 residues. The CDR3 DNA reads as TGCGCCAGCAGCTTGGACCCCTCCACAGCTTCTGGAAACACCATATATTTT. It encodes CASSLDPSTASGNTIYF. The variable domain in full, completed from reference TRBV5-1 and TRBJ1-3, reads KAGVTQTPRYLIKTRGQQVTLSCSPISGHRSVSWYQQTPGQGLQFLFEYFSETQRNKGNFPGRFSGRQFSNSRSEMNVSTLELGDSALYLCASSLDPSTASGNTIYFGEGSWLTVV.

This clonotype was observed many times. The V gene is TRBV9, the J gene TRBJ1-4; 9 bases map to TRBD1. J was trimmed by 8 bases and V by 4 bases; bases with no gene match: 6. CDR3 length: 14 amino acids. Looked up from germline, CDR1 is SGDLS and CDR2 is YYNGEE. CDR3 in amino acids: CASSHGQGREKLFF. CDR3 nucleotide sequence: TGTGCCAGCAGCCACGGACAGGGGAGAGAAAAACTGTTTTTT.

In the case of this clonotype: A read error is possible here, since a much larger clone lies one base away. CDR3 bases: TGTGCCAGCAGCGGCGGGGGAACTAAAAACAGTCAGTACTTC. This sequence encodes CASSGGGTKNSQYF. This sequence joins TRBV14 and TRBJ2-4; 7 nucleotides line up with TRBD2. This CDR3 region has 14 residues. Germline V gene lookup returns CDR1 SGHDN and CDR2 FVKESK.

This clonotype was counted at least ten times. The chain employs TRBV20-1 and TRBJ1-2; 12 bases map to TRBD1. The CDR3 runs to 15 residues. Per germline, CDR1 DFQATT and CDR2 SNEGSKA (reference sequence). Germline trimming cut 1 base from V and 8 bases from J; bases unmatched to any gene: 8. CDR3 in DNA: TGCAGTGCTAGAGTCGGGACAGGGGGCGCCTTCGGCTACACCTTC. Translating it yields CSARVGTGGAFGYTF.

This clonotype was found many times. This chain connects TRBV9 to TRBJ2-5; the D gene is possibly TRBD1 (6 bases). CDR3 length: 14 amino acids. The V gene's germline CDR1 is SGDLS and CDR2 YYNGEE. The V gene lost 2 bases and the J gene lost 4 bases, with 12 bases spanning the gap. The CDR3 is CASSVDRLGETQYF. The CDR3 coding sequence is TGTGCCAGCAGCGTCGACAGGTTGGGAGAGACCCAGTACTTC.

This clonotype has a count of ten or more. The chain combines TRBV7-2 with TRBJ1-6, with TRBD1 matching over 7 bases. Losses at the gene ends were 6 bases for V and 6 bases for J; bases not matched to a gene: 5. Germline CDR1 is SGHTA and CDR2 is FQGNSA. The length of the CDR3 is 14 residues. CDR3 amino acids: CASRWDSVNSPLHF. In DNA form, the CDR3 reads TGTGCCAGCAGGTGGGACAGTGTTAATTCACCCCTCCACTTT.

This clonotype was seen ten or more times. V and J are TRBV5-1 and TRBJ2-7; tentatively, D is TRBD1 (5 bases). From germline, CDR1 is SGHRS and CDR2 YFSETQ. Deletions cut 1 base from V and 3 bases from J, with 11 bases between. This CDR3 comprises 14 residues. The CDR3: CASSLSGLYYEQYF. The CDR3 nucleotides are TGCGCCAGCAGCTTGTCAGGGCTCTACTACGAGCAGTACTTC.

This clonotype was counted ten times or more. The chain joins TRBV5-1 to TRBJ1-4; D not certain. V lost 0 bases and J 6 bases, leaving 9 bases between the germline ends. The germline V gene has CDR1 SGHRS and CDR2 YFSETQ. CDR3 length equals 14 residues. The CDR3 sequence is CASSLGRTDEKLFF. DNA for the CDR3: TGCGCCAGCAGCTTGGGGAGGACGGATGAAAAACTGTTTTTT.

This clonotype came up a few times. The V and J genes are TRBV29-1 and TRBJ2-1, with D perhaps matching TRBD1 (6 bases). V was pared by 3 bases and J by 8 bases, with 20 bases between. The length of the CDR3 is 15 residues. CDR1 is SQVTM and CDR2 is ANQGSEA in the germline V gene. CDR3 region: CSVDGRPRGVDEQFF. CDR3 sequence (DNA): TGCAGCGTTGACGGTCGACCCAGGGGAGTAGATGAGCAGTTCTTC.

This chain joins TRBV4-1 and TRBJ1-2; D is unclear. The germline V gene encodes CDR1 MGHRA and CDR2 YSYEKL. This CDR3 spans 13 amino acids. Trimming removed 1 base at V and 8 bases at J, with 11 bases between. CDR3 in amino acids: CASSQASAWGYTF. As DNA, the CDR3 is TGCGCCAGCAGCCAAGCGTCTGCCTGGGGCTACACCTTC.

This clonotype was seen ten or more times. J is TRBJ2-4 and V is TRBV7-2, with D tentatively TRBD1 or TRBD2 (5 bases each). The germline V and J ends were trimmed by 10 bases and 9 bases, with 16 bases remaining between them. CDR3 size: 12 residues. Germline V gene data show CDR1 as SGHTA and CDR2 as FQGNSA. CDR3 in amino acids: CATNYGDGIQYF. The CDR3 coding sequence is TGTGCCACCAACTACGGGGACGGCATTCAGTACTTC.

This clonotype occurred many times. The CDR3 nucleotides are TGTGCCAGCAGCACCGACAGGGATGGGGGCTACACCTTC. Its protein product is CASSTDRDGGYTF. The chain is built from TRBV7-2 and TRBJ1-2; 7 bases fit TRBD1. J was trimmed by 8 bases and V by 5 bases; bases with no gene match: 8. This CDR3 comprises 13 residues. The germline CDR1 and CDR2 sequences are SGHTA and FQGNSA.

The table lists this clonotype with many counts. The CDR3 is CASSPSAGLNNEQFF. CDR3 nucleotide sequence: TGCGCCAGCAGCCCTAGTGCGGGACTAAACAATGAGCAGTTCTTC. V and J are TRBV5-1 and TRBJ2-1; TRBD2 matches at 7 bases. CDR1 and CDR2 (germline): SGHRS, YFSETQ. The length of the CDR3 is 15 residues. J lost 5 bases, V lost 4 bases, and 9 bases had no gene match.

This clonotype occurred many times. The chain couples TRBV20-1 to TRBJ1-1; 7 positions agree with TRBD1. The CDR3 is made up of 13 amino acids. Germline lookup yields CDR1 DFQATT and CDR2 SNEGSKA (reference sequence). V gave up 3 bases and J gave up 4 bases; unmatched junction bases: 5. This chain's CDR3 is CSASMAGGTEAFF. CDR3 DNA: TGCAGTGCTAGTATGGCAGGGGGCACTGAAGCTTTCTTT.

The table lists this clonotype with many counts. This chain joins TRBV5-1 and TRBJ1-1, with 9 bases lining up with TRBD1. This CDR3 is 13 amino acids long. Germline lookup yields CDR1 SGHRS and CDR2 YFSETQ. V dropped 7 bases and J dropped 6; count of bases not matched to a gene: 7. The CDR3 DNA reads as TGCGCCAGCCGCGCCGGGACAGGGTCTGAAGCTTTCTTT. This translates into CASRAGTGSEAFF.

This clonotype was recorded many times. The J gene is TRBJ2-3, the V gene TRBV4-1; possible D gene TRBD1, 6 bases. Germline values: CDR1 MGHRA, CDR2 YSYEKL. The CDR3 has 16 residues. V lost 1 base, J lost 0 bases, and 11 bases lay in between. This CDR3 is CASSQGTATSTDTQYF. The CDR3 nucleotides read TGCGCCAGCAGCCAAGGGACAGCTACTAGCACAGATACGCAGTATTTT.

This clonotype was picked up many times. This sequence joins TRBV12-3 or TRBV12-4 and TRBJ2-3, with D maybe TRBD1 (6 bases). The CDR3 covers 16 residues. V gave up 5 bases and J gave up 11 bases, with 26 bases separating them. Here the CDR3 reads CASSPLAGQIGPLQYF. CDR3 nucleotide sequence: TGTGCCAGCAGTCCCCTCGCCGGACAGATTGGCCCTTTGCAGTATTTT.

This clonotype occurred many times. This chain connects TRBV5-6 to TRBJ1-3; no definite D call. Germline CDR1 SGHDT, CDR2 YYEEEE. This CDR3 spans 16 amino acids. The V gene lost 1 base and the J gene lost 2 bases, with 13 bases spanning the gap. The CDR3 sequence: CASSLRFGGTGNTIYF. As DNA, the CDR3 is TGTGCCAGCAGCTTGCGGTTTGGAGGGACTGGAAACACCATATATTTT.

This clonotype occurred a few times. The V and J genes are TRBV12-3 or TRBV12-4 and TRBJ2-3; 12 nucleotides match TRBD2. This CDR3 has 15 residues. Germline trimming cut 3 bases from V and 6 bases from J; bases unmatched to any gene: 4. In DNA, the CDR3 is TGTGCCAGCAGTTTCGCTAGCGGGGGGGAGGATACGCAGTATTTT. Amino acids: CASSFASGGEDTQYF.

As to this clonotype: This may come from a read error, since a much larger clone is one base off. J is TRBJ2-7 and V is TRBV7-6; D may be TRBD1 or TRBD2 (6 bases each). The length of the CDR3 is 17 residues. CDR1 and CDR2 from the germline V gene are SGHVS and FNYEAQ. CDR3 nucleotides: TGTGCCAGCAGCCCCCCGGAGGGACAAGCAAGCTCCTACGGGCAGTACTTC. As protein: CASSPPEGQASSYGQYF.

This clonotype was detected a few times. The chain couples TRBV20-1 to TRBJ2-7; D unclear. The length of the CDR3 is 13 residues. Germline CDR1 DFQATT, CDR2 SNEGSKA (reference sequence). Trimming took off 7 bases at V and 0 bases at J, with 13 bases between the two ends. The CDR3 loop is CSGSRPYSYEQYF. The CDR3 bases are TGCAGTGGCAGCAGGCCCTACTCCTACGAGCAGTACTTC.

There are many counts of this clonotype. The chain joins TRBV27 to TRBJ2-1; no reliable D call. Germline V CDR1 and CDR2: MNHEY, SMNVEV (reference sequence). The CDR3 contains 13 residues. Trimming pared 5 bases from V and 5 bases from J, leaving 10 bases between. This CDR3 reads CASSKADHNEQFF. CDR3 nucleotides: TGTGCCAGCAGTAAGGCGGACCACAATGAGCAGTTCTTC.

This clonotype was seen a handful of times. The J gene is TRBJ2-5, the V gene TRBV6-1; D is perhaps TRBD1 (5 bases). Germline V gene lookup returns CDR1 MNHNS and CDR2 SASEGT. This CDR3 spans 16 amino acids. Trimming took off 2 bases at V and 3 bases at J, with 16 bases between the two ends. The DNA of the CDR3 is TGTGCCAGCAGTGAACCTGGATGGGGCAGAGAAGAGACCCAGTACTTC. Its protein product is CASSEPGWGREETQYF.

This clonotype was counted ten times or more. The rearrangement joins TRBV15 to TRBJ2-1; D may be TRBD1 or TRBD2 (5 bases each). Trimming cost V 1 base and J 5 bases, with 12 bases left between them. Germline CDR1 LNHNV, CDR2 YYDKDF (reference sequence). The CDR3 loop spans 15 amino acids. The CDR3: CATSRGGTGNNEQFF. The CDR3 coding sequence is TGTGCCACCAGCAGAGGAGGGACGGGAAACAATGAGCAGTTCTTC.

The chain joins TRBV27 to TRBJ2-3; no definite D call. The CDR3 loop spans 14 amino acids. V lost 3 bases to trimming and J lost 1 base, with 8 bases between them. Germline lookup yields CDR1 MNHEY and CDR2 SMNVEV (reference sequence). The CDR3 nucleotides are TGTGCCAGCAGTTTTCTGTGGGGCACAGATACGCAGTATTTT. Its translation: CASSFLWGTDTQYF.

The chain recombines TRBV5-5 with TRBJ2-7, with D perhaps given as TRBD1 or TRBD2 (5 bases each). Germline V gives CDR1 SGHKS, CDR2 YYEKEE (reference sequence). The CDR3 runs to 12 residues. Trimming shortened V by 3 bases and J by 6 bases, and 10 bases separated the two germline ends. The CDR3 DNA reads as TGTGCCAGCAGCTGGGGGTCGTCCGAGCAGTACTTC. Translation: CASSWGSSEQYF.